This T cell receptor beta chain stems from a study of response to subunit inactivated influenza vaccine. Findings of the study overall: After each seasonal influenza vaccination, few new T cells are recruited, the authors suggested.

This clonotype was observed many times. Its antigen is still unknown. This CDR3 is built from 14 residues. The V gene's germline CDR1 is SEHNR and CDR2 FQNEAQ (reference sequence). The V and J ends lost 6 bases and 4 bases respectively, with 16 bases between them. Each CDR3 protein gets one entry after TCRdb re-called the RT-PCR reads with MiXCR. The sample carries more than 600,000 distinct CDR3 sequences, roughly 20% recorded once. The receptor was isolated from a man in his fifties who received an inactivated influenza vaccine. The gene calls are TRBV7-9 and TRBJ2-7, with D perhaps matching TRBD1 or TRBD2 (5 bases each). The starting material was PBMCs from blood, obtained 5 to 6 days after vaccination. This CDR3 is CASSSRGGSYEQYF. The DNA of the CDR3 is TGTGCCAGCAGTTCGAGGGGTGGATCGTACGAGCAGTACTTC.